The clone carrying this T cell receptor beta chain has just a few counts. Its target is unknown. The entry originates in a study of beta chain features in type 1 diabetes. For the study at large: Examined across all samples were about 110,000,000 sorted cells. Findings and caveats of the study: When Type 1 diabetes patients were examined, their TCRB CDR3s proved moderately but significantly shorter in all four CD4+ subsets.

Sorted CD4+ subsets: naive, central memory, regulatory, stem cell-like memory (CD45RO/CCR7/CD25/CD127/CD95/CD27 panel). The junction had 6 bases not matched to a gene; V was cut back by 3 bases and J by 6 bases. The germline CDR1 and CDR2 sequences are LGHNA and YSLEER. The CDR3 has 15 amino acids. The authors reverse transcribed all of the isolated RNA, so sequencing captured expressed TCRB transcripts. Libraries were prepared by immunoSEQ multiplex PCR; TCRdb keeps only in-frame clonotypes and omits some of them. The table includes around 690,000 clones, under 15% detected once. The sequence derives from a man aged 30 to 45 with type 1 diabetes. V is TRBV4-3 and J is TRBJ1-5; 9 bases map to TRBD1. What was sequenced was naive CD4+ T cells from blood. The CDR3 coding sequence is TGCGCCAGCAGCCAGGGGACAGGGATCCCTCAGCCCCAGCATTTT. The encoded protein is CASSQGTGIPQPQHF.